These 10 T cell receptor beta chains were all obtained from the same sample, sequenced in a study of T cell changes during pregnancy in multiple sclerosis. Only in-frame clones appear in the TCRdb table, and some are missing; sequencing was by immunoSEQ multiplex PCR. The sample includes about 97,000 clones, about 90% of them seen just once. Sequencing used peripheral blood, obtained in the second trimester of pregnancy. The receptors shown here come from a female donor with multiple sclerosis, enrolled in a pregnancy study.

The chain has TRBV7-8 and TRBJ1-5; D unresolved. Germline V CDR1 and CDR2: SGHVS, FQNEAQ. CDR3 size: 16 residues. V gave up 1 base and J gave up 1 base, with 11 bases separating them. The CDR3 spells CASSLGAGRSNQPQHF. As DNA, the CDR3 is TGTGCCAGCAGCTTAGGGGCTGGGAGAAGCAATCAGCCCCAGCATTTT.

CDR3 coding DNA: TGTGCCAGCGCTTGGCTCTACAATGAGCAGTTCTTC. It encodes CASAWLYNEQFF. The genes are TRBV5-8 and TRBJ2-1; no firm D call. CDR3 size: 12 residues. The germline V gene has CDR1 SGHTS and CDR2 YDEGEE. V lost 7 bases, J lost 3 bases, and 8 bases lay in between.

This rearrangement joins TRBV28 to TRBJ1-3; the D is unclear. In germline, CDR1 is MDHEN, CDR2 SYDVKM. The CDR3 sequence is 15 residues long. V was trimmed by 3 bases and J by 0 bases, leaving 9 bases between them. DNA for the CDR3: TGTGCCAGCAGTTTGCGGTCGATCTCTGGAAACACCATATATTTT. The encoded protein is CASSLRSISGNTIYF.

This clone has only one observation. This rearrangement joins TRBV7-2 to TRBJ2-7; the match to TRBD2 covers 7 bases. This CDR3 has 14 residues. The germline V gene has CDR1 SGHTA and CDR2 FQGNSA. J lost 3 bases, V lost 1 base, and 3 bases had no gene match. The CDR3 nucleotides read TGTGCCAGCAGCTTAGTGGGGACTAACTACGAGCAGTACTTC. This encodes CASSLVGTNYEQYF. The whole variable domain, filled in from reference TRBV7-2 and TRBJ2-7, reads GAGVSQSPSNKVTEKGKDVELRCDPISGHTALYWYRQSLGQGLEFLIYFQGNSAPDKSGLPSDRFSAERTGGSVSTLTIQRTQQEDSAVYLCASSLVGTNYEQYFGPGTRLTVT.

This clone was detected a few times. This sequence joins TRBV19 and TRBJ1-5, with D possibly matching TRBD1 (6 bases). There are 14 residues in the CDR3. Between the trimmed V and J ends, which lost 8 bases and 5 bases, there was a span of 16 bases. Germline CDR1 and CDR2: LNHDA and SQIVND (reference sequence). CDR3 in amino acids: CASGEGGKHQPQHF. The CDR3 DNA reads as TGTGCCAGTGGGGAGGGGGGGAAGCATCAGCCCCAGCATTTT.

This clone was observed a few times. V and J are TRBV27 and TRBJ2-1; the D gene is possibly TRBD2 (6 bases). Trimming removed 0 bases from V and 4 bases from J, with 10 bases in between. Per germline, CDR1 MNHEY and CDR2 SMNVEV (reference sequence). The CDR3 is 15 residues long. Here the CDR3 DNA reads TGTGCCAGCAGTTTATCAAGACGGGGGTACAATGAGCAGTTCTTC. Translated: CASSLSRRGYNEQFF.

This clone was counted a few times. V and J are TRBV4-2 and TRBJ2-7; possible D gene TRBD1, 5 bases. This CDR3 is built from 14 residues. Germline CDR1 LGHNA, CDR2 YNFKEQ. Trimming left V 0 bases short and J 5 bases short, with 11 bases between. This chain's CDR3 is CASSQDLGRDEQYF. Written as DNA, the CDR3 is TGTGCCAGCAGCCAAGATTTGGGCAGGGACGAGCAGTACTTC.

This clone was picked up one time. The chain links TRBV2 to TRBJ1-3; unclear D gene. V was shortened by 7 bases and J by 0 bases, with 7 bases between the two germline ends. CDR1 and CDR2 from the germline V gene are SNHLY and FYNNEI. This CDR3 has 13 amino acids. The CDR3 nucleotides read TGTGCCAGCAAGAGTTACTCTGGAAACACCATATATTTT. As protein: CASKSYSGNTIYF.

This chain joins TRBV15 and TRBJ2-5; TRBD2 agrees at 7 bases. Per germline, CDR1 LNHNV and CDR2 YYDKDF (reference sequence). The V segment lost 0 bases and the J segment 4 bases; nucleotides outside the gene matches: 5. The CDR3 runs to 15 residues. Here the CDR3 DNA reads TGTGCCACCAGCAGAGATCGCGGGAGTGGAGAGACCCAGTACTTC. Residues: CATSRDRGSGETQYF.

The CDR3 region has the DNA TGTGCCAGCATGAGTAATTCGCGATTTTTAGAGCAGTACTTC. Protein sequence: CASMSNSRFLEQYF. The rearrangement uses TRBV2 and TRBJ2-7; D not resolved. The germline V and J ends were trimmed by 7 bases and 7 bases, with 20 bases remaining between them. Germline V gene sequence: CDR1 SNHLY, CDR2 FYNNEI. The CDR3 loop spans 14 amino acids.